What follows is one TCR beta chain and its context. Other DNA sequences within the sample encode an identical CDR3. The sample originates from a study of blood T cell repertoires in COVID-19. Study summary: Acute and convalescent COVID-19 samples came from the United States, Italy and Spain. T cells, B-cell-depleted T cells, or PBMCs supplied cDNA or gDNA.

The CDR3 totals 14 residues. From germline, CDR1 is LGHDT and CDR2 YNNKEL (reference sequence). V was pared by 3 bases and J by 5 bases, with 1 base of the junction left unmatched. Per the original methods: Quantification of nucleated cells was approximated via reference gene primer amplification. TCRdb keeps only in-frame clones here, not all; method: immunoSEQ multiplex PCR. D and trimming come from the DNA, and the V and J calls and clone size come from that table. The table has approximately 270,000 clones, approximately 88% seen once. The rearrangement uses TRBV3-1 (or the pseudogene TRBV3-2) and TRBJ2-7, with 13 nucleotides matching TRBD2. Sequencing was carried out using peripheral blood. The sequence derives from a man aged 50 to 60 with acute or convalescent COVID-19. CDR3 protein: CASSHGLAGDEQYF. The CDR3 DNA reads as TGTGCCAGCAGCCACGGACTAGCGGGGGACGAGCAGTACTTC.